The source of this T cell receptor beta chain is a study of CD8+ T cells in alopecia areata. Overall study: Each day, treated patients took oral tofacitinib twice, at 5 to 10 mg per dose. Dosing with tofacitinib proceeded for 6 to 18 months, followed by 6 months off drug.

Trimming removed 1 base at V and 9 bases at J, with 9 bases between. The length of the CDR3 is 12 residues. Germline-derived CDR1 and CDR2 are SEHNR and FQNEAQ (reference sequence). The sequencing template was cDNA reverse transcribed from extracted RNA. TCRdb's table, derived via immunoSEQ multiplex PCR, lists solely in-frame clones and lacks some. The table includes about 160,000 clones, roughly 50% detected once. Findings and limits, study-wide: Normal scalp had lower clonality than lesional scalp, with alopecia totalis/universalis lesions showing this most strongly.

This clone was counted between two and nine times. Its target is not known. Sequencing was carried out using CD4+ T cells sorted from blood. The receptor was derived from a human donor with alopecia areata. This chain connects TRBV7-9 to TRBJ1-1; D uncertain. As DNA, the CDR3 is TGTGCCAGCAGCTTAGATGGGCCACAAGCTTTCTTT. Protein product: CASSLDGPQAFF.